A single sample is the source of the 21 T cell receptor beta chains below, sequenced in a study of blood T cell repertoires in COVID-19 (TCRdb year 2020). Libraries came from the immunoSEQ multiplex PCR assay. Sourced from immuneACCESS, this table was stored by TCRdb with only in-frame sequences that have V and J called. A share of the clones is absent; for the studies checked, an unresolved V gene accounts for under half, and the remainder has no known explanation. This sample gives over 200,000 clones in total; 88% of them show up just once. The leading ten clones occupy 0.7% of the sample. The specimen was peripheral blood. The receptors were sampled from a human donor in a cohort sampled during active COVID-19.

This clone was recorded a few times. This chain links TRBV19 with TRBJ1-1; a weak D match, TRBD1 (6 bases). The length of the CDR3 is 14 residues. The ends were cut back, 5 bases at V and 4 bases at J, with 14 bases in the middle. The germline V gene has CDR1 LNHDA and CDR2 SQIVND (reference sequence). Here the CDR3 DNA reads TGTGCCAGTAGTGCCGGACAGCTCCTCACTGAAGCTTTCTTT. This gives the protein CASSAGQLLTEAFF.

V is TRBV29-1 and J is TRBJ2-7; a possible D gene is TRBD1 (5 bases). The length of the CDR3 is 15 residues. CDR1 and CDR2 from the germline V gene are SQVTM and ANQGSEA. Trimming pared 1 base from V and 2 bases from J, leaving 15 bases between. The CDR3 nucleotides are TGCAGCGTTGAAGGGTCGGAGACAGATCCCTACGAGCAGTACTTC. Amino acid sequence: CSVEGSETDPYEQYF.

The rearrangement links TRBV24-1 to TRBJ2-7, with 8 bases identical to TRBD2. The trim removed 4 bases at V and 2 bases at J, leaving 6 bases unmatched. The CDR3 runs to 15 residues. The germline V gene encodes CDR1 KGHDR and CDR2 SFDVKD. This CDR3 is CATSDPAGGTYEQYF. CDR3 in DNA: TGTGCCACCAGTGACCCCGCGGGAGGCACCTACGAGCAGTACTTC.

The chain combines TRBV30 with TRBJ1-3, with no clear D. Germline values: CDR1 GTSNPN, CDR2 SVGIG (reference sequence). The length of the CDR3 is 12 residues. Between the trimmed V and J ends, which lost 4 bases and 6 bases, there was a span of 10 bases. CDR3 nucleotide sequence: TGTGCCTGGAATCTGAGGGAAAACACCATATATTTT. It codes for CAWNLRENTIYF.

V gene TRBV7-9 combines with J gene TRBJ2-7; 9 positions match TRBD1. Unmatched junction bases numbered 6, after V lost 4 bases and J lost 5 bases. Germline V CDR1 and CDR2: SEHNR, FQNEAQ (reference sequence). The CDR3 runs 14 residues. CDR3 protein: CASSSGQGTDEQYF. CDR3 DNA sequence: TGTGCCAGCAGCTCGGGACAGGGTACCGACGAGCAGTACTTC.

The chain carries TRBV11-2 and TRBJ2-7; 7 bases line up with TRBD1. This CDR3 spans 17 amino acids. Germline trimming cut 5 bases from V and 2 bases from J; bases unmatched to any gene: 15. Germline V lookup: CDR1 SGHAT, CDR2 FQNNGV. CDR3 region: CASSLSRDRLIPYEQYF. In nucleotides, the CDR3 is TGTGCCAGCAGCCTATCCCGGGACAGACTAATCCCCTACGAGCAGTACTTC.

The chain couples TRBV9 to TRBJ1-5, with D unresolved. The V and J ends lost 4 bases and 3 bases respectively, with 11 bases between them. Germline V gene sequence: CDR1 SGDLS, CDR2 YYNGEE. The CDR3 spans 14 residues. The CDR3 protein is CASSPGVFNQPQHF. The CDR3 coding sequence is TGTGCCAGCAGCCCCGGAGTGTTCAATCAGCCCCAGCATTTT. Variable domain in full (rest from reference TRBV9 and TRBJ1-5): DSGVTQTPKHLITATGQRVTLRCSPRSGDLSVYWYQQSLDQGLQFLIQYYNGEERAKGNILERFSAQQFPDLHSELNLSSLELGDSALYFCASSPGVFNQPQHFGDGTRLSIL.

The rearrangement joins TRBV5-1 to TRBJ2-5; the match to TRBD1 covers 8 bases. The length of the CDR3 is 14 residues. Germline values: CDR1 SGHRS, CDR2 YFSETQ. With V trimmed by 4 bases and J by 5 bases, 7 bases remained unmatched. CDR3 amino acids: CASSRGQGGETQYF. The CDR3, as DNA: TGCGCCAGCAGCCGTGGACAGGGTGGCGAGACCCAGTACTTC.

Only one count was recorded for this clone. J is TRBJ2-7 and V is TRBV12-3 or TRBV12-4; 7 nucleotides match TRBD2. The CDR3 extends over 13 amino acids. Trimming took 6 bases from V and 0 from J; bases not matched to a gene: 2. The CDR3 coding sequence is TGTGCCAGCAGGGGCGGGAGCTCCTACGAGCAGTACTTC. Translation gives CASRGGSSYEQYF.

CDR3 in amino acids: CASSIASNYGYTF. In DNA, the CDR3 is TGTGCCAGTAGTATAGCCAGTAACTATGGCTACACCTTC. The chain employs TRBV19 and TRBJ1-2; no clear D gene. The germline CDR1 and CDR2 sequences are LNHDA and SQIVND (reference sequence). Trimming removed 1 base from V and 1 base from J, with 4 bases in between. The CDR3 extends over 13 amino acids.

The chain links TRBV18 to TRBJ1-2, with 7 bases that match TRBD1. V dropped 5 bases and J dropped 3; count of bases not matched to a gene: 3. Germline CDR1 and CDR2: KGHSH and LQKENI. The CDR3 consists of 13 residues. CDR3 amino acids: CASSSTGDYGYTF. The CDR3 region has the DNA TGTGCCAGCTCATCCACAGGGGACTATGGCTACACCTTC.

This chain uses TRBV5-4 with TRBJ2-7; D not certain. Germline CDR1 SGHNT, CDR2 YYREEE (reference sequence). Trimming removed 4 bases at V and 0 bases at J, with 11 bases between. The CDR3 sequence is 14 residues long. CDR3 loop: CASSTDKSSYEQYF. The CDR3 DNA is TGTGCCAGCAGCACCGACAAAAGCTCCTACGAGCAGTACTTC.

The chain employs TRBV5-1 and TRBJ1-2; no reliable D call. Looked up from germline, CDR1 is SGHRS and CDR2 is YFSETQ. The CDR3 covers 15 residues. Trimming pared 0 bases from V and 7 bases from J, leaving 16 bases between. CDR3 sequence: CASSLGEVTRGGYTF. CDR3 DNA: TGCGCCAGCAGCTTGGGGGAGGTAACGCGCGGTGGCTACACCTTC.

V gene TRBV27 combines with J gene TRBJ2-5; possible D gene TRBD1, 5 bases. The CDR3 spans 14 residues. Between the trimmed V and J ends, which lost 6 bases and 5 bases, there was a span of 16 bases. Germline values: CDR1 MNHEY, CDR2 SMNVEV (reference sequence). CDR3 amino acids: CASSSPSSGETQYF. CDR3 nucleotides: TGTGCCAGCAGCTCCCCAAGCTCAGGGGAGACCCAGTACTTC.

The chain links TRBV7-8 to TRBJ2-5; TRBD1 aligns across 8 bases. With 7 bases clipped from V and 5 bases from J, the junction kept 9 bases outside the gene matches. In germline, CDR1 is SGHVS, CDR2 FQNEAQ. CDR3 length equals 14 residues. CDR3 residues: CASTKRDRLETQYF. CDR3 sequence (DNA): TGTGCCAGCACCAAACGGGACAGGCTGGAGACCCAGTACTTC.

This sequence joins TRBV7-8 and TRBJ2-7; possibly TRBD2 for D (6 bases). In germline, CDR1 is SGHVS, CDR2 FQNEAQ. The CDR3 spans 15 residues. V was clipped by 5 bases and J by 3 bases, with 17 bases between them. CDR3 in amino acids: CASSPLGRGNYEQYF. The CDR3 DNA follows: TGTGCCAGCAGCCCCCTTGGACGGGGGAACTACGAGCAGTACTTC.

The chain uses TRBV5-6 and TRBJ2-3; perhaps TRBD2 as D (6 bases). Germline CDR1 and CDR2: SGHDT and YYEEEE. Trimming cost V 7 bases and J 4 bases, with 22 bases left between them. The CDR3 spans 16 residues. The CDR3 nucleotides are TGTGCCAGCGTCGTGGGGGGTCGGGTCTTAGCAGATACGCAGTATTTT. Its translation is CASVVGGRVLADTQYF.

This chain connects TRBV4-2 to TRBJ2-7; D unclear. The CDR3 sequence is 12 residues long. Germline V gene lookup returns CDR1 LGHNA and CDR2 YNFKEQ. V was shortened by 1 base and J by 6 bases, with 7 bases between the two germline ends. The CDR3 DNA reads TGTGCCAGCAGCCAAGGAGGTCCCGAGCAGTACTTC. Translation gives CASSQGGPEQYF.

This clone was found a few times. This chain connects TRBV9 to TRBJ1-5, with TRBD1 matching 8 bases. Germline lookup yields CDR1 SGDLS and CDR2 YYNGEE. V trimming: 6 bases; J trimming: 2 bases; junction bases outside the gene matches: 22. This CDR3 comprises 20 residues. The CDR3 nucleotides read TGTGCCAGCACTCGTCATTTTCGGGACAGGCTTCAGCAGGGCAATCAGCCCCAGCATTTT. This translates into CASTRHFRDRLQQGNQPQHF. Variable domain in full (rest from reference TRBV9 and TRBJ1-5): DSGVTQTPKHLITATGQRVTLRCSPRSGDLSVYWYQQSLDQGLQFLIQYYNGEERAKGNILERFSAQQFPDLHSELNLSSLELGDSALYFCASTRHFRDRLQQGNQPQHFGDGTRLSIL.

This chain links TRBV12-3 or TRBV12-4 with TRBJ1-1; D ambiguous. V lost 2 bases and J 11 bases, leaving 9 bases between the germline ends. CDR3 size: 11 residues. CDR3 residues: CASSLSRSAFF. CDR3 in DNA: TGTGCCAGCAGTTTATCCAGATCGGCTTTCTTT.

The rearrangement links TRBV6-2 or TRBV6-3 to TRBJ1-2; the D is unclear. Germline V CDR1 and CDR2: MNHEY, SVGEGT. The CDR3 contains 17 residues. With 6 bases removed from V and 0 bases from J, the gap between germline ends came to 20 bases. CDR3 bases: TGTGCCAGCAGCTTCAACAACGGGAGACCAACTAACTATGGCTACACCTTC. Translating it yields CASSFNNGRPTNYGYTF.